A single sample is the source of the 5 T cell receptor beta chains below, sequenced in a study of cytomegalovirus exposure and HLA in healthy donors. Both 60 Vbeta primers and 13 Jbeta primers went into the PCR. The protocol was immunoSEQ multiplex PCR, while the TCRdb copy is restricted to in-frame clones and leaves out a portion. This sample carries about 170,000 clones, approximately 80% of them seen once, and the ten largest clones take 4.5% to 5.5%. Sequenced sample: PBMCs. The receptors were gathered from a woman between 45 and 60 years old in good health and CMV-seropositive.

The chain joins TRBV6-5 to TRBJ2-1; D perhaps matches TRBD1 (5 bases). The CDR3 is 14 residues long. In germline, CDR1 is MNHEY, CDR2 SVGAGI. V lost 6 bases and J 1 base, leaving 10 bases between the germline ends. As DNA, the CDR3 is TGTGCCAGCAGGGACCACAGGTCCTACAATGAGCAGTTCTTC. Translation gives CASRDHRSYNEQFF.

The CDR3 DNA is TGCGCCAGCAGCCGCCGAACAGGGGAACGTGATGGGAACGAGCAGTACTTC. Translation gives CASSRRTGERDGNEQYF. The chain links TRBV4-3 to TRBJ2-7, with 7 bases matching TRBD1. From germline, CDR1 is LGHNA and CDR2 YSLEER. The CDR3 is 17 residues long. Trimming removed 4 bases from V and 5 bases from J; junction bases left unmatched: 17.

V usage is TRBV7-2 and J usage is TRBJ2-5; 8 bases are shared with TRBD2. The V gene's germline CDR1 is SGHTA and CDR2 FQGNSA. This CDR3 contains 17 residues. Losses at the gene ends were 2 bases for V and 4 bases for J; bases not matched to a gene: 12. In nucleotides, the CDR3 is TGTGCCAGCAGCTTATCGGCGGGAGGCGGGTTGCGAGAGACCCAGTACTTC. Its protein product is CASSLSAGGGLRETQYF.

The chain recombines TRBV7-2 with TRBJ2-3; 14 positions agree with TRBD2. Unmatched junction bases numbered 17, after V lost 5 bases and J lost 7 bases. Germline V gene sequence: CDR1 SGHTA, CDR2 FQGNSA. The CDR3 is 19 residues long. DNA for the CDR3: TGTGCCAGCAGCCCCCGACAGGGGGGACTAGCGGGGGTCGTGAATACGCAGTATTTT. Residues: CASSPRQGGLAGVVNTQYF.

The genes are TRBV28 and TRBJ1-6, with unresolved D. V lost 5 bases and J lost 7, with 12 bases in between. The length of the CDR3 is 14 residues. Germline-derived CDR1 and CDR2 are MDHEN and SYDVKM. The CDR3 DNA sequence: TGTGCCAGCAGTCGCCCAGGAAGGAATTCACCCCTCCACTTT. It is translated as CASSRPGRNSPLHF. Together with reference TRBV28 and TRBJ1-6, the CDR3 gives the full variable domain: DVKVTQSSRYLVKRTGEKVFLECVQDMDHENMFWYRQDPGLGLRLIYFSYDVKMKEKGDIPEGYSVSREKKERFSLILESASTNQTSMYLCASSRPGRNSPLHFGNGTRLTVT.